This is a list of T cell receptor beta chains from one sample in a study of cytomegalovirus exposure and HLA in healthy donors. Clones were read by immunoSEQ multiplex PCR, and TCRdb kept only the in-frame ones, dropping some. The profile shows approximately 200,000 clones, 60% to 80% of them singletons. The sample taken for sequencing was PBMCs. The receptor source for this set is a man younger than 35 in good health and CMV-seronegative. The CDR3 runs from the conserved cysteine through the conserved F or W. Fields, in order: V gene, clone size, J gene, D gene, CDR3 protein, CDR3 DNA. The D gene is left open where the match is weak. Size is omitted from some rows. Given values are once, few, many or a class for expanded clones.

v_gene: TRBV6-5; abundance: NA; j_gene: TRBJ1-2; d_gene: NA; CDR3aa: CASTKGSGGYTF; CDR3nt: TGTGCCAGCACCAAGGGATCGGGGGGCTACACCTTC
v_gene: TRBV21-1; abundance: NA; j_gene: TRBJ2-1; d_gene: NA; CDR3aa: CASSKLPGLASHEQFF; CDR3nt: TGTGCCAGCAGCAAACTCCCGGGACTAGCGAGCCATGAGCAGTTCTTC
v_gene: TRBV13; abundance: NA; j_gene: TRBJ2-7; d_gene: NA; CDR3aa: CASSLGGRGAYEQYF; CDR3nt: TGTGCCAGCAGCTTAGGGGGCAGGGGGGCCTACGAGCAGTACTTC
v_gene: TRBV28; abundance: NA; j_gene: TRBJ1-5; d_gene: NA; CDR3aa: CASIGGGNQPQHF; CDR3nt: TGTGCCAGCATTGGGGGGGGCAATCAGCCCCAGCATTTT
v_gene: TRBV6-1; abundance: NA; j_gene: TRBJ2-7; d_gene: TRBD1; CDR3aa: CASTELRDRGEQYF; CDR3nt: TGTGCCAGCACCGAACTTCGCGACAGGGGCGAGCAGTACTTC
v_gene: TRBV19; abundance: NA; j_gene: TRBJ2-7; d_gene: NA; CDR3aa: CASSMTGVSYEQYF; CDR3nt: TGTGCCAGTAGTATGACAGGCGTCTCCTACGAGCAGTACTTC
v_gene: TRBV6-5; abundance: NA; j_gene: TRBJ1-2; d_gene: NA; CDR3aa: CASTLQESNYGYTF; CDR3nt: TGTGCCAGCACCTTACAGGAATCTAACTATGGCTACACCTTC
v_gene: TRBV27; abundance: once; j_gene: TRBJ2-7; d_gene: TRBD2; CDR3aa: CASSLSGVAGVEQYF; CDR3nt: TGTGCCAGCAGTTTATCCGGGGTAGCGGGAGTCGAGCAGTACTTC
v_gene: TRBV5-1; abundance: few; j_gene: TRBJ2-4; d_gene: NA; CDR3aa: CASSLPDRGNIQYF; CDR3nt: TGCGCCAGCAGCTTGCCAGATCGAGGAAACATTCAGTACTTC
v_gene: TRBV6-5; abundance: NA; j_gene: TRBJ2-1; d_gene: NA; CDR3aa: CASREPPADEQFF; CDR3nt: TGTGCCAGTCGTGAGCCACCCGCGGATGAGCAGTTCTTC
v_gene: TRBV4-2; abundance: once; j_gene: TRBJ1-2; d_gene: NA; CDR3aa: CASSQEYREPRSSYGYTF; CDR3nt: TGTGCCAGCAGCCAAGAATACAGGGAACCCAGATCCTCCTATGGCTACACCTTC
v_gene: TRBV5-1; abundance: NA; j_gene: TRBJ2-7; d_gene: NA; CDR3aa: CASSLGRLARGIPYEQYF; CDR3nt: TGCGCCAGCAGCTTAGGTCGGCTAGCTCGGGGGATTCCCTACGAGCAGTACTTC
v_gene: TRBV2; abundance: few; j_gene: TRBJ2-5; d_gene: TRBD2; CDR3aa: CASRAGGDLSKTQYF; CDR3nt: TGTGCCAGCAGAGCCGGGGGGGACCTCTCGAAGACCCAGTACTTC
v_gene: TRBV6-1; abundance: NA; j_gene: TRBJ2-7; d_gene: NA; CDR3aa: CASPGGQGYEQYF; CDR3nt: TGTGCCAGTCCCGGGGGGCAGGGTTACGAGCAGTACTTC
v_gene: TRBV15; abundance: NA; j_gene: TRBJ1-3; d_gene: NA; CDR3aa: CATSRDPGLGNTIYF; CDR3nt: TGTGCCACCAGCAGAGATCCAGGGCTTGGAAACACCATATATTTT
v_gene: TRBV6-1; abundance: NA; j_gene: TRBJ2-1; d_gene: NA; CDR3aa: CASRQGNYNEQFF; CDR3nt: TGTGCCAGCAGGCAGGGTAACTACAATGAGCAGTTCTTC
v_gene: TRBV7-8; abundance: NA; j_gene: TRBJ1-2; d_gene: NA; CDR3aa: CASSLVGRQAGYGYTF; CDR3nt: TGTGCCAGCAGCTTAGTCGGTCGACAGGCTGGATATGGCTACACCTTC
v_gene: TRBV4-3; abundance: NA; j_gene: TRBJ2-1; d_gene: NA; CDR3aa: CASSQVLQGSYNEQFF; CDR3nt: TGCGCCAGCAGCCAAGTTTTACAGGGCTCCTACAATGAGCAGTTCTTC
v_gene: TRBV28; abundance: NA; j_gene: TRBJ1-1; d_gene: NA; CDR3aa: CASNPLTAGQTNHEAFF; CDR3nt: TGTGCCAGCAATCCCCTGACTGCCGGACAAACGAATCATGAAGCTTTCTTT
v_gene: TRBV7-2; abundance: NA; j_gene: TRBJ1-5; d_gene: TRBD1; CDR3aa: CASSLEGAQPQHF; CDR3nt: TGTGCCAGCAGCTTAGAGGGGGCTCAGCCCCAGCATTTT
v_gene: TRBV9; abundance: once; j_gene: TRBJ1-1; d_gene: TRBD1; CDR3aa: CASSYGTGNTEAFF; CDR3nt: TGTGCCAGCAGCTACGGGACAGGGAACACTGAAGCTTTCTTT
v_gene: TRBV6-1; abundance: NA; j_gene: TRBJ2-5; d_gene: NA; CDR3aa: CASSDGVGMTQYF; CDR3nt: TGTGCCAGCAGTGATGGAGTGGGTATGACCCAGTACTTC
v_gene: TRBV7-3; abundance: NA; j_gene: TRBJ2-2; d_gene: TRBD2; CDR3aa: CASSLSSGGNTGELFF; CDR3nt: TGTGCCAGCAGCTTATCTAGCGGGGGGAACACCGGGGAGCTGTTTTTT
v_gene: TRBV10-3; abundance: few; j_gene: TRBJ1-4; d_gene: NA; CDR3aa: CAISTKMDSYEKLFF; CDR3nt: TGTGCCATCAGCACGAAAATGGACAGCTATGAAAAACTGTTTTTT
v_gene: TRBV5-1; abundance: NA; j_gene: TRBJ2-5; d_gene: NA; CDR3aa: CASALAGIVTQYF; CDR3nt: TGCGCCAGCGCCCTGGCGGGGATCGTGACCCAGTACTTC
v_gene: TRBV6-5; abundance: few; j_gene: TRBJ2-1; d_gene: TRBD2; CDR3aa: CASSYLSGGEGNEQFF; CDR3nt: TGTGCCAGCAGTTACTTAAGCGGGGGGGAGGGCAATGAGCAGTTCTTC
v_gene: TRBV10-3; abundance: NA; j_gene: TRBJ2-5; d_gene: NA; CDR3aa: CAISGANGGETQYF; CDR3nt: TGTGCCATCAGTGGGGCTAACGGAGGAGAGACCCAGTACTTC
v_gene: TRBV28; abundance: NA; j_gene: TRBJ2-7; d_gene: TRBD1; CDR3aa: CASSLLGQGSTYEQYF; CDR3nt: TGTGCCAGCAGTTTACTAGGACAGGGTTCAACCTACGAGCAGTACTTC
v_gene: TRBV5-4; abundance: NA; j_gene: TRBJ1-1; d_gene: NA; CDR3aa: CASSNQKGSNTEAFF; CDR3nt: TGTGCCAGCAGCAACCAAAAGGGGTCCAACACTGAAGCTTTCTTT
v_gene: TRBV7-9; abundance: NA; j_gene: TRBJ2-2; d_gene: TRBD2; CDR3aa: CASSPLAGGTGELFF; CDR3nt: TGTGCCAGCAGCCCACTAGCGGGGGGCACCGGGGAGCTGTTTTTT
v_gene: TRBV30; abundance: NA; j_gene: TRBJ2-7; d_gene: NA; CDR3aa: CAWMVGSSYEQYF; CDR3nt: TGTGCCTGGATGGTGGGGAGCTCCTACGAGCAGTACTTC
v_gene: TRBV18; abundance: NA; j_gene: TRBJ1-2; d_gene: NA; CDR3aa: CASSQLRDKEHGYTF; CDR3nt: TGTGCCAGCTCCCAACTTAGGGACAAGGAACATGGCTACACCTTC
v_gene: TRBV5-6; abundance: once; j_gene: TRBJ1-1; d_gene: TRBD1; CDR3aa: CASSWTGGAEAFF; CDR3nt: TGTGCCAGCAGCTGGACAGGGGGGGCTGAAGCTTTCTTT
v_gene: TRBV30; abundance: few; j_gene: TRBJ1-4; d_gene: NA; CDR3aa: CAWSGGYGGKLFF; CDR3nt: TGTGCCTGGAGTGGGGGATATGGGGGGAAACTGTTTTTT
v_gene: TRBV6-5; abundance: NA; j_gene: TRBJ2-7; d_gene: TRBD2; CDR3aa: CASSLTSGRGEQYF; CDR3nt: TGTGCCAGCAGTTTGACTAGCGGGAGAGGAGAGCAGTACTTC
v_gene: TRBV18; abundance: NA; j_gene: TRBJ2-2; d_gene: NA; CDR3aa: CASSPLALGETGELFF; CDR3nt: TGTGCCAGCTCACCATTGGCCCTCGGAGAGACCGGGGAGCTGTTTTTT
v_gene: TRBV12-2; abundance: NA; j_gene: TRBJ2-2; d_gene: NA; CDR3aa: CASRLPGLAGPVSGELFF; CDR3nt: TGTGCAAGTCGCTTACCGGGACTAGCGGGACCCGTGTCCGGGGAGCTGTTTTTT
v_gene: TRBV13; abundance: NA; j_gene: TRBJ2-1; d_gene: NA; CDR3aa: CASSLGRDSYNEQFF; CDR3nt: TGTGCCAGCAGCTTAGGGCGGGACTCCTACAATGAGCAGTTCTTC
v_gene: TRBV7-9; abundance: NA; j_gene: TRBJ1-1; d_gene: NA; CDR3aa: CASRPRTTMNTEAFF; CDR3nt: TGTGCCAGCAGACCTCGGACAACCATGAACACTGAAGCTTTCTTT
v_gene: TRBV11-2; abundance: NA; j_gene: TRBJ1-6; d_gene: TRBD1; CDR3aa: CASSAHQGANSPLHF; CDR3nt: TGTGCCAGCAGCGCGCATCAGGGGGCGAATTCACCCCTCCACTTT
v_gene: TRBV7-2; abundance: NA; j_gene: TRBJ1-2; d_gene: NA; CDR3aa: CASSPSNYGYTF; CDR3nt: TGTGCCAGCAGCCCCAGTAACTATGGCTACACCTTC
v_gene: TRBV29-1; abundance: NA; j_gene: TRBJ2-7; d_gene: TRBD1; CDR3aa: CSVEAGGAPTYEQYF; CDR3nt: TGCAGCGTTGAGGCAGGGGGCGCTCCAACCTACGAGCAGTACTTC
v_gene: TRBV6-4; abundance: NA; j_gene: TRBJ2-7; d_gene: NA; CDR3aa: CASSASSVSNEQYF; CDR3nt: TGTGCCAGCAGTGCTTCGAGTGTTTCCAACGAGCAGTACTTC
v_gene: TRBV4-3; abundance: NA; j_gene: TRBJ2-1; d_gene: NA; CDR3aa: CASSQDPSSYNEQFF; CDR3nt: TGCGCCAGCAGCCAAGACCCGAGCTCCTACAATGAGCAGTTCTTC
v_gene: TRBV7-9; abundance: NA; j_gene: TRBJ2-7; d_gene: NA; CDR3aa: CASSSNTGSLYEQYF; CDR3nt: TGTGCCAGCAGCTCTAATACGGGATCTCTCTACGAGCAGTACTTC
v_gene: TRBV6-5; abundance: NA; j_gene: TRBJ2-5; d_gene: NA; CDR3aa: CASRTGTTYQETQYF; CDR3nt: TGTGCCAGCAGGACCGGGACAACGTACCAAGAGACCCAGTACTTC
v_gene: TRBV19; abundance: NA; j_gene: TRBJ2-2; d_gene: TRBD1; CDR3aa: CASLKGQGIGELFF; CDR3nt: TGTGCCAGTTTGAAGGGACAGGGTATCGGGGAGCTGTTTTTT
v_gene: TRBV25-1; abundance: NA; j_gene: TRBJ1-1; d_gene: NA; CDR3aa: CASSDPSTGNTEAFF; CDR3nt: TGTGCCAGCAGTGACCCCTCGACAGGGAACACTGAAGCTTTCTTT
v_gene: TRBV27; abundance: NA; j_gene: TRBJ2-1; d_gene: NA; CDR3aa: CASTTALPSVSSYNEQFF; CDR3nt: TGTGCCAGCACCACGGCCCTACCTAGCGTGAGCTCCTACAATGAGCAGTTCTTC
v_gene: TRBV11-3; abundance: NA; j_gene: TRBJ2-1; d_gene: NA; CDR3aa: CASSLSGEGNNEQFF; CDR3nt: TGTGCCAGCAGCTTAAGCGGCGAGGGCAACAATGAGCAGTTCTTC
v_gene: TRBV5-1; abundance: NA; j_gene: TRBJ1-1; d_gene: TRBD1; CDR3aa: CASSFDRVPNTEAFF; CDR3nt: TGCGCCAGCAGCTTCGACAGGGTCCCGAACACTGAAGCTTTCTTT
v_gene: TRBV27; abundance: NA; j_gene: TRBJ2-5; d_gene: NA; CDR3aa: CASSPTGGRGETQYF; CDR3nt: TGTGCCAGCAGCCCCACCGGGGGACGGGGAGAGACCCAGTACTTC
v_gene: TRBV7-9; abundance: NA; j_gene: TRBJ1-1; d_gene: NA; CDR3aa: CASSRSRLGNTEAFF; CDR3nt: TGTGCCAGCAGCCGTTCTCGACTGGGGAACACTGAAGCTTTCTTT
v_gene: TRBV6-6; abundance: NA; j_gene: TRBJ2-3; d_gene: NA; CDR3aa: CASSIQGLSTDTQYF; CDR3nt: TGTGCCAGCAGTATACAGGGTTTGAGCACAGATACGCAGTATTTT